A selection of T cell receptor beta chains follows, all from one sample in a study of cytomegalovirus exposure and HLA in healthy donors. TCRdb's table, derived via immunoSEQ multiplex PCR, lists solely in-frame clones and lacks some. This table has some 170,000 clones, roughly 76% appearing once. The sample taken for sequencing was PBMCs. Every receptor here comes from a woman between 18 and 29 years old in good health and CMV-seropositive. Each CDR3 is given with its conserved first and last residue. The D gene is left open where the match is weak. Expanded clones are given a class, and other clones once, few, many or no size at all.

D	V	J	size	DNA	CDR3
.	TRBV19	TRBJ1-1	.	TGTGCCAGTAGTACTTCCTACAGGTGGAACACTGAAGCTTTCTTT	CASSTSYRWNTEAFF
.	TRBV6-1	TRBJ2-2	.	TGTGCCAGCATGAGTAGGGGCAACACCGGGGAGCTGTTTTTT	CASMSRGNTGELFF
.	TRBV19	TRBJ1-1	.	TGTGCCAGTTGTAATCAAAGGGGTAGGAACACTGAAGCTTTCTTT	CASCNQRGRNTEAFF
.	TRBV6-6	TRBJ2-7	few	TGTGCCAGCAGTTACGCACAGGACCTCTCCTACGAGCAGTACTTC	CASSYAQDLSYEQYF
.	TRBV9	TRBJ1-1	.	TGTGCCAGCAGCGTAGTACCTCGCACAGATGAGGCTTTCTTT	CASSVVPRTDEAFF
.	TRBV11-3	TRBJ2-7	.	TGTGCCAGCAGCTTAGTCATAGGGGAATGCTACGAGCAGTACTTC	CASSLVIGECYEQYF
TRBD2	TRBV19	TRBJ2-1	.	TGTGCCAGTAGTATAGAGGGAGGGGCGGCGTTCTTC	CASSIEGGAAFF
TRBD1	TRBV6-5	TRBJ1-5	.	TGTGCCAGCAGCGTACAGGGGGTTGGGCAGCCCCAGCATTTT	CASSVQGVGQPQHF
TRBD1	TRBV5-1	TRBJ1-2	.	TGCGCCAGCAGCCTGCGATTCGACAGGGAGAACTATGGCTACACCTTC	CASSLRFDRENYGYTF
.	TRBV6-5	TRBJ2-2	.	TGTGCCGGACTGGTCCTCAACACCGGGGAGCTGTTTTTT	CAGLVLNTGELFF
.	TRBV15	TRBJ1-3	.	TGTGCCACCAGCAGTAGCCCGGGGGCTGGAAACACCATATATTTT	CATSSSPGAGNTIYF
.	TRBV2	TRBJ1-1	few	TGTGCCAGCAGTGAAGTACAGGGAGGGGTTGAAGCTTTCTTT	CASSEVQGGVEAFF